A single sample gave rise to the 29 T cell receptor beta chains below, sequenced in a study of shared clonotypes between healthy human individuals (dated by TCRdb to between 2020 and 2021). The library was obtained by the immunoSEQ multiplex PCR assay. The immuneACCESS repertoire file appears here via TCRdb, limited to in-frame rearrangements. These files lack a portion of the clones; in checked studies, under half of the deficit traces to unresolved V genes, and the cause of the others is not known. The sample profile shows 2.5 million or so clones; approximately 92% of them were found once. The ten most abundant clones make up 0.14% of the sample. The specimen was naive CD4+ T cells sorted from blood. The cell subset or site label for this specimen denotes: CD45RA+ positively selected. These TCRs come from a young man in good health.

The sample holds a few counts of this clone. The gene calls are TRBV11-2 and TRBJ2-5; perhaps TRBD1 as D (5 bases). The ends were cut back, 7 bases at V and 5 bases at J, with 11 bases in the middle. CDR3 length: 12 residues. Germline V gene data show CDR1 as SGHAT and CDR2 as FQNNGV. CDR3 residues: CASTPGSETQYF. CDR3 coding DNA: TGTGCCAGCACCCCAGGGTCTGAGACCCAGTACTTC.

There are a few counts of this clone. The same CDR3 can be traced to other DNA sequences in this sample. This chain links TRBV5-1 with TRBJ2-2; D is unresolved. Per the germline V gene, CDR1 is SGHRS and CDR2 is YFSETQ. The CDR3 totals 13 residues. Trimming removed 0 bases at V and 6 bases at J, with 6 bases between. CDR3 coding DNA: TGCGCCAGCAGCTTGGCTTTGGCCGGGGAGCTGTTTTTT. Protein product: CASSLALAGELFF.

The table lists this clone with a count of one. J is TRBJ1-1 and V is TRBV19, with D uncertain. Germline V gene sequence: CDR1 LNHDA, CDR2 SQIVND (reference sequence). V shed 5 bases and J shed 3 bases, with 13 bases lying between them. This CDR3 has 14 amino acids. CDR3 loop: CASSAGPADTEAFF. CDR3 nucleotide sequence: TGTGCCAGTAGTGCAGGCCCTGCGGACACTGAAGCTTTCTTT.

With respect to this clone: Other DNA sequences within the sample encode an identical CDR3. The chain uses TRBV28 and TRBJ1-1; unclear D gene. The V gene lost 2 bases and the J gene lost 1 base, with 8 bases spanning the gap. Germline loops: CDR1 MDHEN, CDR2 SYDVKM. The CDR3 has 14 residues. DNA of the CDR3: TGTGCCAGCAGTTTACGCCAGGCGAACACTGAAGCTTTCTTT. Translating gives CASSLRQANTEAFF.

The rearrangement joins TRBV19 to TRBJ1-5; tentative D call: TRBD1 (6 bases). The CDR3 has 15 amino acids. CDR1 is LNHDA and CDR2 is SQIVND in the germline V gene (reference sequence). The V end was cut by 1 base, the J end by 6 bases, with 13 bases between. CDR3 protein: CASSIAGLQGQPQHF. CDR3 DNA sequence: TGTGCCAGTAGTATAGCTGGGCTACAGGGTCAGCCCCAGCATTTT.

The rearrangement joins TRBV29-1 to TRBJ1-2, with D unresolved. The CDR3 consists of 11 residues. V dropped 5 bases and J dropped 6 bases, with 10 bases sitting between them. CDR1 and CDR2 from the germline V gene are SQVTM and ANQGSEA. The CDR3 bases are TGCAGCGTTCGGCGGGTCGATGGCTACACCTTC. This gives the protein CSVRRVDGYTF.

The CDR3 sequence: CASSSRPGKCQPQHF. The CDR3 region has the DNA TGTGCCAGCAGCTCACGGCCGGGGAAGTGCCAGCCCCAGCATTTT. V and J are TRBV21-1 and TRBJ1-5. TRBV21-1 is termed a pseudogene. The CDR3 length is 15 residues.

The rearrangement joins TRBV19 to TRBJ1-2, with 7 nucleotides matching TRBD1. Germline CDR1 reads LNHDA; CDR2 reads SQIVND (reference sequence). V gave up 6 bases and J gave up 4 bases; unmatched junction bases: 5. The CDR3 contains 13 residues. This CDR3 reads CASRMTGTYGYTF. For the CDR3, the DNA is TGTGCCAGTAGGATGACAGGGACCTATGGCTACACCTTC.

V and J are TRBV29-1 and TRBJ1-4; TRBD1 aligns across 11 bases. Germline CDR1 SQVTM, CDR2 ANQGSEA. There are 14 residues in the CDR3. Trimming at V came to 4 bases and at J to 4 bases, leaving 2 bases not matched to a gene. CDR3 bases: TGCAGCGTTGGCGGGACAGGGGGTAATGAAAAACTGTTTTTT. Translated, it gives CSVGGTGGNEKLFF.

The V gene is TRBV10-3, the J gene TRBJ1-2; maybe TRBD1 (6 bases). Germline CDR1 is ENHRY and CDR2 is SYGVKD. V was clipped by 6 bases and J by 8 bases, with 16 bases between them. This CDR3 contains 13 residues. DNA of the CDR3: TGTGCCATCAGGAGGGGAGGGGGAGGCGGCTACACCTTC. This sequence encodes CAIRRGGGGGYTF.

The chain uses TRBV11-2 and TRBJ2-7; D is undetermined. Trimming shortened V by 4 bases and J by 7 bases, and 17 bases separated the two germline ends. CDR1 and CDR2 (germline): SGHAT, FQNNGV. The CDR3 loop spans 14 amino acids. Here the CDR3 reads CASSYRPSVDEQYF. CDR3 bases: TGTGCCAGCAGCTACCGCCCCTCGGTGGATGAGCAGTACTTC.

The V and J genes are TRBV10-1 and TRBJ1-5; D call uncertain. The ends were cut back, 2 bases at V and 6 bases at J, with 5 bases in the middle. The germline V gene encodes CDR1 WNHNN and CDR2 SYGVQD (reference sequence). The CDR3 spans 12 residues. CDR3 bases: TGCGCCAGCAGTGAGGGTGGTCAGCCCCAGCATTTT. It encodes CASSEGGQPQHF.

This chain joins TRBV6-6 and TRBJ2-3; 7 positions match TRBD2. The CDR3 covers 15 residues. CDR1 is MNHNY and CDR2 is SVGAGI in the germline V gene (reference sequence). The ends lost 7 bases at V and 4 bases at J; junction bases unmatched: 11. The CDR3 protein is CASTKGAGAADTQYF. DNA for the CDR3: TGTGCCAGCACCAAAGGGGCGGGAGCCGCAGATACGCAGTATTTT.

The chain employs TRBV7-9 and TRBJ2-7; a possible D gene is TRBD2 (5 bases). V gave up 6 bases and J gave up 7 bases, with 13 bases separating them. Per germline, CDR1 SEHNR and CDR2 FQNEAQ (reference sequence). This CDR3 contains 12 residues. The CDR3 DNA is TGTGCCAGCAGTTCTCTTTCGGGGGAGCAGTACTTC. Its protein product is CASSSLSGEQYF. The full variable domain, completed using reference TRBV7-9 and TRBJ2-7, is DTGVSQNPRHKITKRGQNVTFRCDPISEHNRLYWYRQTLGQGPEFLTYFQNEAQLEKSRLLSDRFSAERPKGSFSTLEIQRTEQGDSAMYLCASSSLSGEQYFGPGTRLTVT.

Details on this clone: This same CDR3 is encoded by further DNA sequences in the sample. The chain carries TRBV9 and TRBJ1-5; D is possibly TRBD1 (5 bases). The CDR3 totals 13 residues. The V gene lost 4 bases and the J gene lost 0 bases, with 5 bases spanning the gap. From germline, CDR1 is SGDLS and CDR2 YYNGEE. CDR3 DNA sequence: TGTGCCAGCAGCAGGGGTAGCAATCAGCCCCAGCATTTT. It specifies CASSRGSNQPQHF.

The rearrangement uses TRBV6-6 and TRBJ1-4, with a weak D call TRBD1 (5 bases). The CDR3 contains 15 residues. CDR1 is MNHNY, CDR2 SVGAGI, per germline (reference sequence). With 7 bases removed from V and 7 bases from J, the gap between germline ends came to 19 bases. The CDR3 protein is CASTRGVLQLEKLFF. The CDR3 DNA sequence: TGTGCCAGCACCCGGGGCGTTCTACAACTTGAAAAACTGTTTTTT.

The chain combines TRBV7-8 with TRBJ1-1, with D possibly TRBD1 on 6 matching bases. This CDR3 has 13 residues. In germline, CDR1 is SGHVS, CDR2 FQNEAQ. V lost 5 bases, J lost 6 bases, and 13 bases lay in between. CDR3 DNA sequence: TGTGCCAGCAGCCTTTACAGGGAACCTGAAGCTTTCTTT. Protein product: CASSLYREPEAFF.

The V gene is TRBV6-6, the J gene TRBJ2-7, with TRBD1 matching 9 bases. The CDR3 is made up of 14 amino acids. Germline loops: CDR1 MNHNY, CDR2 SVGAGI (reference sequence). J gave up 1 base and V 7 bases, and 5 bases lay outside the gene matches. The CDR3 loop is CASTLTGGSYEQYF. The CDR3 nucleotides read TGTGCCAGCACTCTGACAGGGGGATCCTACGAGCAGTACTTC.

This rearrangement joins TRBV7-6 to TRBJ2-3, with D unresolved. The germline V and J ends were trimmed by 5 bases and 2 bases, with 11 bases remaining between them. The CDR3 has 14 residues. Germline V gene lookup returns CDR1 SGHVS and CDR2 FNYEAQ. CDR3 nucleotides: TGTGCCAGCAGCGTGGACGGTATCACAGATACGCAGTATTTT. The encoded protein is CASSVDGITDTQYF.

This sequence joins TRBV2 and TRBJ1-6, with 12 bases lining up with TRBD1. The V gene end was trimmed by 6 bases and the J gene end by 6 bases; junction bases not matched to a gene: 3. Germline V gene sequence: CDR1 SNHLY, CDR2 FYNNEI. This CDR3 spans 15 amino acids. The CDR3 nucleotides are TGTGCCAGCAGGGGGACAGGGGGCTTTAATTCACCCCTCCACTTT. This encodes CASRGTGGFNSPLHF.

The chain carries TRBV30 and TRBJ1-5, with TRBD1 identical over 7 bases. This CDR3 is built from 13 residues. Trimming at V came to 3 bases and at J to 10 bases, leaving 9 bases not matched to a gene. Germline V gene sequence: CDR1 GTSNPN, CDR2 SVGIG (reference sequence). The CDR3 DNA reads TGTGCCTGGAGGGGCAGGGGGGATGATCCCCAGCATTTT. Translating gives CAWRGRGDDPQHF.

This chain connects TRBV5-4 to TRBJ1-2, with D unclear. V dropped 5 bases and J dropped 8 bases, with 25 bases sitting between them. CDR1 is SGHNT and CDR2 is YYREEE in the germline V gene (reference sequence). The CDR3 length is 16 residues. The CDR3 DNA follows: TGTGCCAGCAGTTTTGGTGCCGCGGACCGGCGGTGGGGCTACACCTTC. This gives the protein CASSFGAADRRWGYTF.

This clone has only a few counts. The chain couples TRBV6-1 to TRBJ1-1; D unclear. The CDR3 spans 13 residues. In germline, CDR1 is MNHNS, CDR2 SASEGT. V lost 7 bases to trimming and J lost 1 base, with 10 bases between them. The CDR3 DNA reads TGTGCCAGCATTGGGCAACCGAACACTGAAGCTTTCTTT. Encoded protein: CASIGQPNTEAFF.

The chain has TRBV7-6 and TRBJ2-7; 9 nucleotides align to TRBD1. The germline CDR1 and CDR2 sequences are SGHVS and FNYEAQ. V gave up 1 base and J gave up 3 bases; unmatched junction bases: 7. This CDR3 spans 16 amino acids. The CDR3 DNA reads TGTGCCAGCAGCTTAGAGGCGGGACAGGGACTCTACGAGCAGTACTTC. Its translation is CASSLEAGQGLYEQYF.

The gene calls are TRBV6-1 and TRBJ2-7, with D tentatively TRBD1 (6 bases). CDR1 and CDR2 from the germline V gene are MNHNS and SASEGT. There are 14 residues in the CDR3. The ends were cut back, 6 bases at V and 0 bases at J, with 12 bases in the middle. The CDR3 spells CASRLQGYSYEQYF. The CDR3, as DNA: TGTGCCAGCAGACTACAGGGATACTCCTACGAGCAGTACTTC.

The gene calls are TRBV6-5 and TRBJ2-7, with D possibly TRBD1 on 6 matching bases. Germline values: CDR1 MNHEY, CDR2 SVGAGI. The V gene lost 2 bases and the J gene lost 5 bases, with 7 bases spanning the gap. The CDR3 loop spans 12 amino acids. CDR3: CASSYGGHEQYF. CDR3 nucleotides: TGTGCCAGCAGTTACGGGGGCCACGAGCAGTACTTC.

The chain employs TRBV6-1 and TRBJ2-3; D is ambiguous. Germline CDR1 MNHNS, CDR2 SASEGT. Deletions cut 3 bases from V and 4 bases from J, with 14 bases between. The CDR3 consists of 15 residues. The chain's CDR3 is CASSEFIPKADTQYF. In DNA form, the CDR3 reads TGTGCCAGCAGTGAGTTTATCCCTAAGGCAGATACGCAGTATTTT.

This chain joins TRBV6-5 and TRBJ2-5; D call uncertain. V was trimmed by 5 bases and J by 5 bases, leaving 12 bases between them. Germline CDR1 reads MNHEY; CDR2 reads SVGAGI. The length of the CDR3 is 13 residues. CDR3 sequence: CASSIPGAETQYF. For the CDR3, the DNA is TGTGCCAGCAGTATACCAGGCGCGGAGACCCAGTACTTC.

The chain links TRBV29-1 to TRBJ1-3; no reliable D call. The CDR3 has 14 amino acids. Per germline, CDR1 SQVTM and CDR2 ANQGSEA. The V and J ends lost 4 bases and 0 bases respectively, with 10 bases between them. CDR3: CSVVSDTSGNTIYF. The DNA of the CDR3 is TGCAGCGTTGTCTCTGACACCTCTGGAAACACCATATATTTT.